The 30 T cell receptor beta chains below all came from one sample that was sequenced in a study of shared clonotypes between healthy human individuals. Produced via immunoSEQ multiplex PCR; TCRdb's table is partial and in-frame only. The sample yields some 1 million clones, about 80% seen once. The specimen was memory CD4+ T cells sorted from blood. Stated subset: CD45RA-negative fraction. These receptors were obtained from a man between 18 and 35 years old in good health.

This clone was detected only once. The chain joins TRBV30 to TRBJ2-3, with 7 bases lining up with TRBD1. Germline V CDR1 and CDR2: GTSNPN, SVGIG (reference sequence). This CDR3 spans 15 amino acids. V was clipped by 1 base and J by 2 bases; unmatched bases: 6. DNA for the CDR3: TGTGCCTGGAGTGGTCCCGGGACAGTCACAGATACGCAGTATTTT. The encoded protein is CAWSGPGTVTDTQYF. Based on the CDR3 plus reference TRBV30 and TRBJ2-3, the full variable domain is SQTIHQWPATLVQPVGSPLSLECTVEGTSNPNLYWYRQAAGRGLQLLFYSVGIGQISSEVPQNLSASRPQDRQFILSSKKLLLSDSGFYLCAWSGPGTVTDTQYFGPGTRLTVL.

This clone occurred a few times. The V and J genes are TRBV5-1 and TRBJ2-1, with D hard to call. V was pared by 2 bases and J by 10 bases, with 16 bases between. This CDR3 contains 14 residues. Germline V gene lookup returns CDR1 SGHRS and CDR2 YFSETQ. This chain's CDR3 is CASSLTEGLREQFF. The CDR3 DNA is TGCGCCAGCAGCTTAACCGAAGGGCTGAGGGAGCAGTTCTTC.

Notes on this clone: The same CDR3 arises from other DNA sequences in this sample as well. CDR3 sequence (DNA): TGCGCCAGCAGCTTGGCGGTGGGATCTGGGGCCAACGTCCTGACTTTC. Residues: CASSLAVGSGANVLTF. The chain recombines TRBV5-1 with TRBJ2-6, with D uncertain. CDR1 and CDR2 (germline): SGHRS, YFSETQ. The CDR3 sequence is 16 residues long. Trimming pared 0 bases from V and 1 base from J, leaving 8 bases between.

J is TRBJ2-7 and V is TRBV6-1; the match to TRBD1 covers 9 bases. Germline CDR1 reads MNHNS; CDR2 reads SASEGT. V lost 6 bases to trimming and J lost 7 bases; unmatched junction nucleotides: 13. The CDR3 sequence is 15 residues long. CDR3 bases: TGTGCCAGCAGCCCCTCACAGGGGGCGGGGACGGAGCAGTACTTC. The encoded protein is CASSPSQGAGTEQYF.

The chain's CDR3 is CASSSTPAGGNTIYF. CDR3 sequence (DNA): TGTGCCAGCAGTAGTACCCCGGCGGGGGGAAACACCATATATTTT. V and J are TRBV6-5 and TRBJ1-3; no definite D call. This CDR3 is 15 amino acids long. Per the germline V gene, CDR1 is MNHEY and CDR2 is SVGAGI. V lost 5 bases and J 4 bases, leaving 15 bases between the germline ends.

In its sample, this clone was seen many times. The genes are TRBV4-1 and TRBJ1-2; 10 bases are shared with TRBD1. The CDR3 consists of 15 residues. Germline V CDR1 and CDR2: MGHRA, YSYEKL. J was trimmed by 4 bases and V by 4 bases; bases with no gene match: 6. The CDR3 nucleotides read TGCGCCAGCAGCCCCAGACAGGGGGCGTCCTATGGCTACACCTTC. This sequence encodes CASSPRQGASYGYTF.

Points on this clone: Other DNA sequences of this sample code for an identical CDR3. V gene TRBV30 combines with J gene TRBJ1-1, with 7 bases identical to TRBD1. Germline assignment: CDR1 GTSNPN and CDR2 SVGIG (reference sequence). With 3 bases clipped from V and 8 bases from J, the junction kept 3 bases outside the gene matches. There are 11 residues in the CDR3. The CDR3 DNA reads as TGTGCCTGGAGCCGGGACAGAGAAGCTTTCTTT. Translating gives CAWSRDREAFF.

As concerns this clone: Since a much larger clone is just one base distant, this may be a read error. The chain combines TRBV7-2 with TRBJ2-7, with TRBD2 matching over 8 bases. This CDR3 is 15 amino acids long. CDR1 SGHTA and CDR2 FQGNSA come from the germline V gene. V trimming: 1 base; J trimming: 0 bases; junction bases outside the gene matches: 2. CDR3 nucleotides: TGTGCCAGCAGCTTAGAGCGGGGGAGCTCCTACGAGCAGTACTTC. Amino acid sequence: CASSLERGSSYEQYF.

The chain joins TRBV7-2 to TRBJ1-6; no firm D call. There are 16 residues in the CDR3. Germline V gene data show CDR1 as SGHTA and CDR2 as FQGNSA. Between the trimmed V and J ends, which lost 3 bases and 6 bases, there was a span of 15 bases. The CDR3 DNA reads as TGTGCCAGCAGCTTTTTTTGGGGAGGAGGTAATTCACCCCTCCACTTT. This sequence encodes CASSFFWGGGNSPLHF.

The rearrangement uses TRBV2 and TRBJ2-3, with D perhaps TRBD2 (7 bases). Looked up from germline, CDR1 is SNHLY and CDR2 is FYNNEI. This CDR3 has 15 residues. Trimming left V 10 bases short and J 5 bases short, with 22 bases between. CDR3 protein: CATSPGGRGRDTQYF. For the CDR3, the DNA is TGTGCCACTTCACCGGGGGGCCGGGGCAGAGATACGCAGTATTTT.

The chain uses TRBV2 and TRBJ2-3, with D uncertain. This CDR3 region has 12 residues. The V gene lost 7 bases and the J gene lost 0 bases, with 5 bases spanning the gap. CDR1 and CDR2 (germline): SNHLY, FYNNEI. The CDR3 DNA reads TGTGCCAGCACCTATAGCACAGATACGCAGTATTTT. Protein product: CASTYSTDTQYF.

The chain recombines TRBV7-9 with TRBJ2-2; D not certain. The CDR3 consists of 15 residues. Germline V gene sequence: CDR1 SEHNR, CDR2 FQNEAQ (reference sequence). The V end was cut by 5 bases, the J end by 1 base, with 11 bases between. The CDR3 reads CASSPQIVNTGELFF. CDR3 nucleotides: TGTGCCAGCAGCCCCCAAATAGTGAACACCGGGGAGCTGTTTTTT.

This clone came up once. The chain links TRBV6-1 to TRBJ2-3; tentative D call: TRBD2 (6 bases). The germline V and J ends were trimmed by 8 bases and 2 bases, with 11 bases remaining between them. The CDR3 covers 13 residues. CDR1 and CDR2 from the germline V gene are MNHNS and SASEGT. DNA of the CDR3: TGTGCCAGCGAGGGAGGAAACACAGATACGCAGTATTTT. This translates into CASEGGNTDTQYF.

This chain connects TRBV5-4 to TRBJ2-3, with D maybe TRBD1 (6 bases). Germline CDR1 and CDR2: SGHNT and YYREEE (reference sequence). CDR3 length equals 14 residues. V lost 5 bases to trimming and J lost 2 bases, with 12 bases between them. As DNA, the CDR3 is TGTGCCAGCAGGAAGGACAGTTTCACAGATACGCAGTATTTT. This translates into CASRKDSFTDTQYF.

The CDR3 DNA is TGTGCCAGCGGTCCGGGACAGGGGGTGTATGTGAGTGGCTACACCTTC. Protein: CASGPGQGVYVSGYTF. This chain links TRBV28 with TRBJ1-2; 11 nucleotides match TRBD1. V shed 8 bases and J 7 bases; nucleotides not matched to a gene: 15. CDR1 is MDHEN and CDR2 is SYDVKM in the germline V gene. The CDR3 is 16 amino acids.

This sequence joins TRBV4-1 and TRBJ2-1; TRBD2 agrees at 9 bases. Trimming removed 3 bases from V and 5 bases from J; junction bases left unmatched: 5. The germline V gene encodes CDR1 MGHRA and CDR2 YSYEKL. CDR3 length: 15 residues. CDR3 amino acids: CASSQASGANNEQFF. The CDR3 DNA reads as TGCGCCAGCAGCCAGGCTAGCGGGGCAAACAATGAGCAGTTCTTC.

CDR3 protein: CASKLVTGRTGELFF. In DNA, the CDR3 is TGCGCCAGCAAGCTTGTTACGGGTCGCACCGGGGAGCTGTTTTTT. This chain links TRBV5-1 with TRBJ2-2; unclear D gene. Germline V gene lookup returns CDR1 SGHRS and CDR2 YFSETQ. With 6 bases removed from V and 4 bases from J, the gap between germline ends came to 16 bases. The CDR3 runs to 15 residues.

The CDR3 DNA sequence: TGTGCCAGCTCATCGGGACAGGGTAATTCACCCCTCCACTTT. This codes for CASSSGQGNSPLHF. V is TRBV18 and J is TRBJ1-6, with 9 bases identical to TRBD1. The CDR3 length is 14 residues. From germline, CDR1 is KGHSH and CDR2 LQKENI. Trimming removed 5 bases from V and 6 bases from J; junction bases left unmatched: 2.

This chain connects TRBV6-1 to TRBJ2-5, with TRBD2 as a possible D gene (5 bases). CDR1 is MNHNS and CDR2 is SASEGT in the germline V gene. This CDR3 is 16 amino acids long. V shed 3 bases and J shed 2 bases, with 16 bases lying between them. CDR3: CASSEVSGGGQETQYF. The CDR3 DNA sequence: TGTGCCAGCAGTGAGGTGTCAGGTGGAGGACAAGAGACCCAGTACTTC.

The gene calls are TRBV7-8 and TRBJ1-1, with no clear D. This CDR3 comprises 14 residues. V dropped 4 bases and J dropped 4 bases, with 13 bases sitting between them. Germline CDR1 SGHVS, CDR2 FQNEAQ. This CDR3 reads CASSSGRSFTEAFF. The CDR3, as DNA: TGTGCCAGCAGCTCGGGTCGATCTTTCACTGAAGCTTTCTTT.

This sequence joins TRBV5-6 and TRBJ1-3; D is unclear. CDR3 length: 16 amino acids. V was clipped by 1 base and J by 2 bases, with 13 bases between them. The germline V gene encodes CDR1 SGHDT and CDR2 YYEEEE. CDR3 nucleotides: TGTGCCAGCAGCTTGAAAGGACCGGGCACTGGAAACACCATATATTTT. Its protein is CASSLKGPGTGNTIYF.

The V and J genes are TRBV2 and TRBJ2-7; tentatively, D is TRBD2 (6 bases). This CDR3 comprises 12 residues. The germline V gene encodes CDR1 SNHLY and CDR2 FYNNEI. Trimming removed 3 bases from V and 13 bases from J, with 16 bases in between. The CDR3 nucleotides read TGTGCCAGCAGTGAGGGCGGGACTCCGGTTTACTTC. As protein: CASSEGGTPVYF.

This chain uses TRBV18 with TRBJ1-2; maybe TRBD1 (5 bases). Per germline, CDR1 KGHSH and CDR2 LQKENI. The CDR3 consists of 14 residues. V was pared by 3 bases and J by 4 bases, with 12 bases between. The CDR3 spells CASSPEGLGYGYTF. Written as DNA, the CDR3 is TGTGCCAGCTCACCTGAGGGGCTAGGCTATGGCTACACCTTC.

The chain carries TRBV9 and TRBJ2-3; TRBD2 aligns across 9 bases. Germline CDR1 reads SGDLS; CDR2 reads YYNGEE. This CDR3 comprises 15 residues. With 2 bases clipped from V and 4 bases from J, the junction kept 5 bases outside the gene matches. CDR3 protein: CASSVSGGGADTQYF. CDR3 coding DNA: TGTGCCAGCAGCGTTAGCGGGGGAGGGGCAGATACGCAGTATTTT.

The V call is TRBV7-2, the J call TRBJ2-5; D perhaps matches TRBD2 (6 bases). Germline values: CDR1 SGHTA, CDR2 FQGNSA. V gave up 3 bases and J gave up 4 bases, with 12 bases separating them. The length of the CDR3 is 14 residues. In nucleotides, the CDR3 is TGTGCCAGCAGCTTCCAGACTAGTCCAGAGACCCAGTACTTC. Amino acid sequence: CASSFQTSPETQYF.

This clone was seen a handful of times. Other DNA sequences in this specimen translate into the identical CDR3. CDR3 bases: TGTGCCAGCAGTTACCGCGACAGGGGTAACTATGGCTACACCTTC. It is translated as CASSYRDRGNYGYTF. This sequence joins TRBV6-5 and TRBJ1-2, with 8 bases identical to TRBD1. V lost 2 bases and J lost 1; bases outside the gene matches: 3. Germline-derived CDR1 and CDR2 are MNHEY and SVGAGI. The CDR3 length is 15 residues.

This sequence joins TRBV18 and TRBJ2-7; no clear D gene. The CDR3 is 14 amino acids. The V gene lost 6 bases and the J gene lost 1 base, with 13 bases spanning the gap. The germline V gene has CDR1 KGHSH and CDR2 LQKENI. The CDR3 protein is CASSPPAHSYEQYF. The CDR3 DNA follows: TGTGCCAGCTCCCCCCCCGCCCATTCCTACGAGCAGTACTTC.

About this clone: This CDR3 is also generated by other DNA sequences in the sample. The chain combines TRBV30 with TRBJ2-7; no clear D. The CDR3 spans 12 residues. The V gene lost 3 bases and the J gene lost 2 bases, with 8 bases spanning the gap. Germline V gene sequence: CDR1 GTSNPN, CDR2 SVGIG (reference sequence). The CDR3 here is CAWSAQTYEQYF. CDR3 DNA: TGTGCCTGGAGCGCCCAAACCTACGAGCAGTACTTC.

The V gene is TRBV5-4, the J gene TRBJ2-1; TRBD2 matches at 11 bases. The CDR3 runs 15 residues. Trimming took 5 bases from V and 5 from J; bases not matched to a gene: 6. Germline assignment: CDR1 SGHNT and CDR2 YYREEE (reference sequence). The DNA for the CDR3 is TGTGCCAGCAGACTGGGACTAGCGGATAACAATGAGCAGTTCTTC. Translated, it gives CASRLGLADNNEQFF.

The chain recombines TRBV25-1 with TRBJ2-1, with D maybe TRBD1 (6 bases). This CDR3 region has 13 residues. Germline V CDR1 and CDR2: MGHDK, SYGVNS. V was pared by 7 bases and J by 10 bases, with 17 bases between. CDR3 DNA sequence: TGTGCCAGCACCGGACAGCTGGAGTGGGAGCAGTTCTTC. Protein product: CASTGQLEWEQFF.